This TCR beta chain was sequenced in a study of T cells in Graves' hyperthyroidism and ophthalmopathy. The CDR3 consists of 15 residues. Trimming cost V 5 bases and J 2 bases; bases outside gene matches: 3. The germline gives CDR1 MNHNS, CDR2 SASEGT. Disease lasting under 3 months, a NOSPECS grade of at least 4, and a Clinical Activity Score of at least 3 were features of the ophthalmopathy patients. Diagnosis rested on symptoms, serum thyroxine and TRAb, thyroid ultrasound, and orbital computed tomography. PBMCs stemmed from around 10 ml fresh peripheral blood. This clonotype occurred many times. Researchers amplified the TCR beta CDR3 regions from RNA transcripts. TCR CDR3 regions were first amplified by RT-PCR with HTBI primers. TCRdb analysed the multiplex PCR reads with MiXCR anew, one entry per CDR3 protein. Of approximately 410,000 distinct CDR3 sequences in the sample, about 15% are singletons; the top ten hold approximately 13%.

The V and J genes are TRBV6-1 and TRBJ2-2; 9 nucleotides line up with TRBD2. The receptor was isolated from a man aged 18 to 30 with Graves' ophthalmopathy. The material sequenced was blood. The CDR3 here is CASSSSGGNTGELFF. The CDR3 bases are TGTGCCAGCAGTAGTAGCGGGGGTAACACCGGGGAGCTGTTTTTT.